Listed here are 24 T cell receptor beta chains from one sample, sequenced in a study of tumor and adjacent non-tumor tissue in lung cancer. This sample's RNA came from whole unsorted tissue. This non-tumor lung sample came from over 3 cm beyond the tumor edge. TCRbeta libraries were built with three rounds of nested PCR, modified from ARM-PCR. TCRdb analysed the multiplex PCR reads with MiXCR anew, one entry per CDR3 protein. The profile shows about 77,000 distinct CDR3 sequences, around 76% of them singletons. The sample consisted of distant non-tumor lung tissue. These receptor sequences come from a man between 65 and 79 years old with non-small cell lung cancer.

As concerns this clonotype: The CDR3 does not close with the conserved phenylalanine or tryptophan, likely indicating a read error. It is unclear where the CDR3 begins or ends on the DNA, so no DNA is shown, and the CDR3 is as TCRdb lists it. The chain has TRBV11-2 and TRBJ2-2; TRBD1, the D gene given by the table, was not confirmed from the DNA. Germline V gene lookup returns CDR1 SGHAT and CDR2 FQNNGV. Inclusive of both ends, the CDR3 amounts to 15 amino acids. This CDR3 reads CASSLVGTGVAGELS.

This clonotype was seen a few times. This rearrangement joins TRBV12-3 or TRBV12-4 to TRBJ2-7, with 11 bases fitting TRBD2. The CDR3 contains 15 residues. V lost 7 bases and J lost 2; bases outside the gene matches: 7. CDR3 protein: CASTSTSGRPYEQYF. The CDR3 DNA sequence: TGTGCCAGCACTTCCACTAGCGGGAGACCCTACGAGCAGTACTTC.

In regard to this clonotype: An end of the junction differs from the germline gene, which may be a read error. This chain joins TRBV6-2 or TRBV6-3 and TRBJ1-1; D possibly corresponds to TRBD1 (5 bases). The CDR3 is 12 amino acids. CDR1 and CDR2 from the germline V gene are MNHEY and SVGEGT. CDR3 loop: CDSRNRNTDTFF. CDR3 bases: TGTGACAGCAGGAACAGGAACACTGATACTTTCTTT.

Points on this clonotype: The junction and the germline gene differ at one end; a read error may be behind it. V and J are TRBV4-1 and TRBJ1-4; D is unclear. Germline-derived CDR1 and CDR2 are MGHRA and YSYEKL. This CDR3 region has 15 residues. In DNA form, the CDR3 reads TGCGCCAGTAGACGTGACAAAACAACTAATGAAAAACTGCTTTTT. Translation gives CASRRDKTTNEKLLF.

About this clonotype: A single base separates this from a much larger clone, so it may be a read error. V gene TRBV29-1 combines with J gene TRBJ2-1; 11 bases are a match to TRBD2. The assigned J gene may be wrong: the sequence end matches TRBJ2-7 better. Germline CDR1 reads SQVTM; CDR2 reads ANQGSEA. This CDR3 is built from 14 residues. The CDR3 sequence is CSGRLAGFYNEQYF. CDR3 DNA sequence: TGCAGCGGTAGACTAGCGGGGTTCTACAATGAGCAGTACTTC.

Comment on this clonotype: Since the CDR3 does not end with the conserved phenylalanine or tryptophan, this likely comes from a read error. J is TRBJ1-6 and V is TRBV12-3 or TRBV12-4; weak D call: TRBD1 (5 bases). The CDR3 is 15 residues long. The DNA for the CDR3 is TGTGTCAGCAGTTTGGGGGGTCGTCTTAATTCACCCCTCCACTTA. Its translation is CVSSLGGRLNSPLHL.

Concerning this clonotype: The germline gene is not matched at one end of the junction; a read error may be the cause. The DNA of the CDR3 is TGCGTCAGCAGCTCGTCGGCCGGGAGTAGCTACGAGCAGTACTTC. This codes for CVSSSSAGSSYEQYF. The chain combines TRBV4-3 with TRBJ2-7, with D maybe TRBD2 (6 bases). CDR1 LGHNA and CDR2 YSLEER come from the germline V gene. The CDR3 loop spans 15 amino acids.

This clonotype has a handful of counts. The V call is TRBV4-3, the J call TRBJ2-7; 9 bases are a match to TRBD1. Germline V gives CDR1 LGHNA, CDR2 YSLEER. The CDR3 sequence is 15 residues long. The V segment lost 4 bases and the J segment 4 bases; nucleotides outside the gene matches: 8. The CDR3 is CASSRSTGGAYEQYF. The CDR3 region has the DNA TGCGCCAGCAGCCGCTCGACAGGGGGGGCGTACGAGCAGTACTTC.

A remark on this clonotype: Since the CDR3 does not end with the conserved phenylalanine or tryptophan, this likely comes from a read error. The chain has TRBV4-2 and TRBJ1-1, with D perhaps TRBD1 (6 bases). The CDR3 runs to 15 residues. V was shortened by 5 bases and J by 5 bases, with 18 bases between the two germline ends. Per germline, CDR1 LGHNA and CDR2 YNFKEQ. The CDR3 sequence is CASSKGVEGGTEAFY. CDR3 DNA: TGTGCCAGCAGCAAGGGGGTTGAAGGTGGTACTGAAGCTTTCTAT.

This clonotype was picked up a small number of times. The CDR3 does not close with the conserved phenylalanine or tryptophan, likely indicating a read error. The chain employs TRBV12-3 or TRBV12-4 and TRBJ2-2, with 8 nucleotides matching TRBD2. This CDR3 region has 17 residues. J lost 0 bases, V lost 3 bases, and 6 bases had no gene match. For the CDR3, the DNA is TGTGCCAGCAGTTTCGCGGGAGGCCCTTCGAACACCGGGGAGCTGTTTTCT. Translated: CASSFAGGPSNTGELFS.

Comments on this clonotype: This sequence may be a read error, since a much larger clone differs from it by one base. The DNA of the CDR3 is TGTGTCAGCAAGGGCGGGGGGACGCCGAACACCGGGGAGCTGTTTTTT. It encodes CVSKGGGTPNTGELFF. The chain is built from TRBV12-3 or TRBV12-4 and TRBJ2-2; 8 bases are shared with TRBD2. The CDR3 has 16 amino acids.

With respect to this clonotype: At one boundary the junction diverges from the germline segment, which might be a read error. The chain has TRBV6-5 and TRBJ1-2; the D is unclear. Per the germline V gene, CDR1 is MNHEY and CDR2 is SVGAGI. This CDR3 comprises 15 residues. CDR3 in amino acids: CASTYFVGPNYGYTF. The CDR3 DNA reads TGTGCCAGCACTTACTTTGTAGGGCCTAACTATGGCTACACCTTC.

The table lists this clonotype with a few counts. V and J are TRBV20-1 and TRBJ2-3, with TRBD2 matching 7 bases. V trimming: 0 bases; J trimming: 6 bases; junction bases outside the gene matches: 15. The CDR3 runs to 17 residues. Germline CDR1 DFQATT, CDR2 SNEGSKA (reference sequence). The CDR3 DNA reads TGCAGTGCTAGAGATCAGGGCGGGAGTAGACGGTCGGATACGCAGTATTTT. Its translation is CSARDQGGSRRSDTQYF.

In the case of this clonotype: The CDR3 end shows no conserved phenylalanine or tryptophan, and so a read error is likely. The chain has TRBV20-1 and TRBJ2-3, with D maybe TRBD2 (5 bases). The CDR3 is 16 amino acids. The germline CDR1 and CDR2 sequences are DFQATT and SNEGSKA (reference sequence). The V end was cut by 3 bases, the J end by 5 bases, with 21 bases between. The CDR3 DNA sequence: TGCAGTGCTAGGAGTCTTCCCGGGGATGGGATAGATACGCAGTATTCT. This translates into CSARSLPGDGIDTQYS.

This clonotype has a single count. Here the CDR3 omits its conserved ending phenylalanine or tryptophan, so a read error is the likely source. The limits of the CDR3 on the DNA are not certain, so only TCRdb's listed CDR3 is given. The CDR3 is CAISDQGHETQYI. V usage is TRBV10-3 and J usage is TRBJ2-5; the D call of TRBD1 is as the table states it, not checked on the DNA. From its first to its last residue, the CDR3 has 13 amino acids. Per the germline V gene, CDR1 is ENHRY and CDR2 is SYGVKD.

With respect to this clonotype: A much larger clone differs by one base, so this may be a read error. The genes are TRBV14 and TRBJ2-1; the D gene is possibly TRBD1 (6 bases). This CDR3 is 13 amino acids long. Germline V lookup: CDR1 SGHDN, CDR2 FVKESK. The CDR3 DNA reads TGTGCCAGCAGCCCTGGGGGCCCCAATGAGCAGTTATTC. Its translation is CASSPGGPNEQLF.

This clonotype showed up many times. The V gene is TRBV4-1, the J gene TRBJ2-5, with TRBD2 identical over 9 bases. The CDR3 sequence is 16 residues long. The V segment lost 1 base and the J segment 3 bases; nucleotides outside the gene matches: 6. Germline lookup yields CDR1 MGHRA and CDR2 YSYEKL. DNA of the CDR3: TGCGCCAGCAGCCAAGGGAGCGGGAGGATGGAAGAGACCCAGTACTTC. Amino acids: CASSQGSGRMEETQYF.

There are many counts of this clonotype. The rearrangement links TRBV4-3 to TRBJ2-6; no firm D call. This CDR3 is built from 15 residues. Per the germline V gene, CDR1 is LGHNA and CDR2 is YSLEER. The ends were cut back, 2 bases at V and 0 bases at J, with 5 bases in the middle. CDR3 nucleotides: TGCGCCAGCAGCCAACGGCTCTCTGGGGCCAACGTCCTGACTTTC. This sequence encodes CASSQRLSGANVLTF.

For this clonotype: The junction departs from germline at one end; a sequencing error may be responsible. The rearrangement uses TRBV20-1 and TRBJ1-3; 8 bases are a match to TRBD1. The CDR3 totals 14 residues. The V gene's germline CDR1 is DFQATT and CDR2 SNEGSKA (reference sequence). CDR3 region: CNARQGNSGTTIYF. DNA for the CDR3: TGCAATGCTAGACAGGGGAATTCAGGAACCACCATATATTTT.

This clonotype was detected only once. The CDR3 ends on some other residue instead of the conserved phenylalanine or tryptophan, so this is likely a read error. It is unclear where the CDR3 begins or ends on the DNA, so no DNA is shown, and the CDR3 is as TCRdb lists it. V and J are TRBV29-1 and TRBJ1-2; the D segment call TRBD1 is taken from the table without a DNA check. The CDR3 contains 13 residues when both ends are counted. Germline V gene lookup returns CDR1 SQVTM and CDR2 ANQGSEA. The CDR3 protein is CSVLQTGPYGYTL.

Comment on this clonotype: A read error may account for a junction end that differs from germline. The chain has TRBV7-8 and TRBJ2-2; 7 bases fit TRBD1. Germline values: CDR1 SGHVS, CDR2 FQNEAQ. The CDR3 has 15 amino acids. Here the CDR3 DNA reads TGTGCCAGCAGCCCCGGGACAGTAAACACCGCGGAGCTGTTTTTT. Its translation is CASSPGTVNTAELFF.

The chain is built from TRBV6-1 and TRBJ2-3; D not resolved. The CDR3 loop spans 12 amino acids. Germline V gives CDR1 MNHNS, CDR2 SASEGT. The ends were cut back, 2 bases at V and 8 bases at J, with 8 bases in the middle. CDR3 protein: CASSESIFTQYF. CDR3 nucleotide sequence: TGTGCCAGCAGTGAATCGATATTTACGCAGTATTTT.

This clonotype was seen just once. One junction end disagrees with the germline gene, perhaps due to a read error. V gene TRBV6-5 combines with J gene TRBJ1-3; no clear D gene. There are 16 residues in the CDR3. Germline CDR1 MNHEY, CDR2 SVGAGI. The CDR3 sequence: CASSCLFESSGDTIYF. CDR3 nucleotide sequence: TGTGCCAGCAGTTGCTTGTTCGAGAGCTCTGGAGACACCATATATTTT.

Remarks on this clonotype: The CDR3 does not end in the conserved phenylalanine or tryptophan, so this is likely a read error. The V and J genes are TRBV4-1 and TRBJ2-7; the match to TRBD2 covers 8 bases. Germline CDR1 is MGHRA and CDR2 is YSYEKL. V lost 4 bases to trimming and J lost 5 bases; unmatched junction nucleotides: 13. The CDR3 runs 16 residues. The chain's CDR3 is CASSRTLAEGGDEQYS. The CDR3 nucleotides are TGCGCCAGCAGCCGGACACTAGCGGAAGGGGGGGACGAGCAGTACTCC.